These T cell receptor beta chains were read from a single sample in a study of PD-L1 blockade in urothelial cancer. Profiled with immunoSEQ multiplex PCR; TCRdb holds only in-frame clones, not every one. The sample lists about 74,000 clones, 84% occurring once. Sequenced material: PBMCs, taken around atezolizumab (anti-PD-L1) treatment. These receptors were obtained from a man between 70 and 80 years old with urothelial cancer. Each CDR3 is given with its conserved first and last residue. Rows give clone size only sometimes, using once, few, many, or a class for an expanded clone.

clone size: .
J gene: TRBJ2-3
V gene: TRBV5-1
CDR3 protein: CASRAGTTDTQYF

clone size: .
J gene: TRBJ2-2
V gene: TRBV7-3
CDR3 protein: CASSLGVGTGELFF

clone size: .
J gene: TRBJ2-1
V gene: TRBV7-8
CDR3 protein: CASSSLRGHEQFF

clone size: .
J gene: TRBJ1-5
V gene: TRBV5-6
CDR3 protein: CASSAGQSNQPQHF

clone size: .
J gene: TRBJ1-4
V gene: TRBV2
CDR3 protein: CASQGQLNEKLFF

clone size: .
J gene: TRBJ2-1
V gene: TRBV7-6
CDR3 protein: CASSATRNSYNEQFF

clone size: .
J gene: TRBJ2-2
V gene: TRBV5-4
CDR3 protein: CASSASGSRELFF

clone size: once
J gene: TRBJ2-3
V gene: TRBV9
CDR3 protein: CASSSGLAGGLDTQYF

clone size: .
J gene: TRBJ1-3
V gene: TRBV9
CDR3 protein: CASSNQDRGAGNTIYF

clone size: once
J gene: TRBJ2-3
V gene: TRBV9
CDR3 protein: CASSPRGGGDTQYF

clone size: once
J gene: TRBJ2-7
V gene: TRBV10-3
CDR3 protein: CAISGGWYEQYF

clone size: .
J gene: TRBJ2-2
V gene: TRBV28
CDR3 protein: CACGVAGTGTGELFF

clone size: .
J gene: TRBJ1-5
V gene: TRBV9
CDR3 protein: CASSVGQGGNQPQHF

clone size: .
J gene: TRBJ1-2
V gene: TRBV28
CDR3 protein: CASSAPLRSYTF

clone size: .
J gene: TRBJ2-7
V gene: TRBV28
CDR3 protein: CASSLGTSMGSRYEQYF

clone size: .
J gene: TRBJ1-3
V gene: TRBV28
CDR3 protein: CASTFWTGTIYF

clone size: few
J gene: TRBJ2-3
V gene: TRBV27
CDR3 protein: CASSLSLSTDTQYF

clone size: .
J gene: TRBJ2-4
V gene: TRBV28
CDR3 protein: CASRTSLTNIQYF

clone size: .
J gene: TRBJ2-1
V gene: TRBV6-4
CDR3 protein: CASREDPSSYNEQFF

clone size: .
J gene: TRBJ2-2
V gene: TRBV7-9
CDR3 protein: CASSRQGAGDTGELFF

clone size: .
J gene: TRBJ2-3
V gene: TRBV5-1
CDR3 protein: CASSLTSGSTDTQYF

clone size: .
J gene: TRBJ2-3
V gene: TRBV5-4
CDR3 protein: CASSSIEEADTQYF